This TCR beta chain was found in a study of blood T cells in healthy people across ages. A sample-barcoded 5' primer and a J-beta primer mix were used in a second PCR of about 6 to 11 cycles. A template-switch adaptor that had 12 random nucleotides put a tag on each cDNA molecule. TCRdb reprocessed the 5' RACE reads with MiXCR, giving one entry per CDR3 protein. The sample includes hundreds of thousands of distinct CDR3 sequences, 22% of them seen just once. Overall study results and limits: Possibly confounding the expanded clonotype changes was the fact that donor CMV status was unknown.

Trimming took 1 base from V and 9 from J, leaving 13 bases between them. CDR1 and CDR2 (germline): SGHVS, FQNEAQ. The CDR3 extends over 14 amino acids. Turning to this clonotype: Its antigen is not known.

The chain couples TRBV7-8 to TRBJ2-1; maybe TRBD1 (6 bases). Material for sequencing was blood. The receptor's source is a man aged 65 to 85 in good health. The CDR3 DNA reads as TGTGCCAGCAGCTTAGTTTTTATGGACAGTGAGCAGTTCTTC. Translation gives CASSLVFMDSEQFF.